This T cell receptor (beta chain) emerged from a study of Tregs in tolerant kidney transplant recipients. Related graft donors supplied nonmyeloablative bone marrow transplants, and mixed chimerism was transient. Trimming at V came to 3 bases and at J to 6 bases, leaving 4 bases not matched to a gene. Germline loops: CDR1 SGHTA, CDR2 FQGNSA. This CDR3 has 14 amino acids. Findings and limits, study-wide: Tregs expanded with activated donor B cells seemed most donor-specific. Donor-specific Treg expansion exceeded global Treg expansion in tolerant patients, suggesting antigen drive. Validation in larger populations is needed because few patients were studied.

Assay: immunoSEQ multiplex PCR; the TCRdb copy retains only in-frame clones and omits some. The record lists several thousand clones, of which the ten most abundant hold around 40%. A note on this clone: Its target is not known. The CDR3 is cut off 3 residues early in the read; its end comes from the germline J gene.

The sequences come from CD8+ T cells from blood (PBMCs), collected 12 months after the transplant. The chain is built from TRBV7-2 and TRBJ2-1; 8 bases line up with TRBD2. The TCR comes from a human patient who received a combined kidney and bone marrow transplant. A subset of T cells may come from the graft donor. The CDR3 bases that were read are TGTGCCAGCAGCTTGCTTAGCGGGGTCAATGAG. Encoded protein: CASSLLSGVNE. The whole CDR3 protein is CASSLLSGVNEQFF.